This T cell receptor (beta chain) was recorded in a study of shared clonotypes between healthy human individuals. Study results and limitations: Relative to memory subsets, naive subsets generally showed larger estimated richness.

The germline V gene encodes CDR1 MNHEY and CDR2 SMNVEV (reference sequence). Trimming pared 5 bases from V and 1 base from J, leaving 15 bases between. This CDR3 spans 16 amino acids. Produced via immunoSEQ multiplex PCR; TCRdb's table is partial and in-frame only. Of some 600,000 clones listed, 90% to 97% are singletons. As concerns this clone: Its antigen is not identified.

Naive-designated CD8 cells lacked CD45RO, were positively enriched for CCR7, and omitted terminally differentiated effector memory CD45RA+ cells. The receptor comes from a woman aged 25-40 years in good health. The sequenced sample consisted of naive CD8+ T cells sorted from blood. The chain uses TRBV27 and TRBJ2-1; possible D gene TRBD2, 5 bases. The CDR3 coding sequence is TGTGCCAGCAGTGCCCCCGAGCCGGGATCCTACAATGAGCAGTTCTTC. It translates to CASSAPEPGSYNEQFF.